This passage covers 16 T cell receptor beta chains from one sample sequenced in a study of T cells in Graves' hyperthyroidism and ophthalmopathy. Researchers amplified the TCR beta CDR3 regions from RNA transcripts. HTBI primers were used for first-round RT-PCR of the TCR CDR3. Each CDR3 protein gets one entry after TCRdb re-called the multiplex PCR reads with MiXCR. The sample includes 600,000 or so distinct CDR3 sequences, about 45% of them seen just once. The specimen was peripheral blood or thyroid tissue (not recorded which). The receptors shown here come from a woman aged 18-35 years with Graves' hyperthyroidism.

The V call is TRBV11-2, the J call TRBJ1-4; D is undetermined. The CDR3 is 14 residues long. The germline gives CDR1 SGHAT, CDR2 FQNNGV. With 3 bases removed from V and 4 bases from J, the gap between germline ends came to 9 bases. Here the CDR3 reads CASSFQHLNEKLFF. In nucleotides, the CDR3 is TGTGCCAGCAGCTTCCAACATCTTAATGAAAAACTGTTTTTT.

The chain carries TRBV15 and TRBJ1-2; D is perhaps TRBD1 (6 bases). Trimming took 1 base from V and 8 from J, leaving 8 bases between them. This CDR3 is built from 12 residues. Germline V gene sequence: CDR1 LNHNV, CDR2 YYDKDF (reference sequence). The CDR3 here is CATSRAGGGYTF. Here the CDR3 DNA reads TGTGCCACCAGCAGAGCTGGGGGCGGCTACACCTTC.

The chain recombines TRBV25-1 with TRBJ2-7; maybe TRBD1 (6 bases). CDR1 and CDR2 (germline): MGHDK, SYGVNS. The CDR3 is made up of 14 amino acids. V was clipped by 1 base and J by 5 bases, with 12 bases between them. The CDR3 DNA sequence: TGTGCCAGCAGTGAATCGTTGGCAGGGGACGAGCAGTACTTC. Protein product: CASSESLAGDEQYF.

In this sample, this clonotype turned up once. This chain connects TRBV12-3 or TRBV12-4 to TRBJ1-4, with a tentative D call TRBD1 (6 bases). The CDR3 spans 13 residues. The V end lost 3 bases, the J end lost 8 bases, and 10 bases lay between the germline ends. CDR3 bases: TGTGCCAGCAGTTTTCAGGGGTGGGAAAAACTGTTTTTT. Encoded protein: CASSFQGWEKLFF.

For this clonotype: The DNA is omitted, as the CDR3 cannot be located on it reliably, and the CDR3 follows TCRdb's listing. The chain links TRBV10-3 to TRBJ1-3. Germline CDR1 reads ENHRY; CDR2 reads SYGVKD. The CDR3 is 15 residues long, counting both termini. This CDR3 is CASSEAVGSGNTTYF.

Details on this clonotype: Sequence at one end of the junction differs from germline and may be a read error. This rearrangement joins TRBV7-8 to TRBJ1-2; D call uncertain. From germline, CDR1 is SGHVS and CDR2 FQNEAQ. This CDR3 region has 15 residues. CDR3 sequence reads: CASSLGPDPNYGYTF. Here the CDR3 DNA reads TGTGCCAGCAGTTTAGGTCCGGACCCAAACTATGGCTACACCTTC.

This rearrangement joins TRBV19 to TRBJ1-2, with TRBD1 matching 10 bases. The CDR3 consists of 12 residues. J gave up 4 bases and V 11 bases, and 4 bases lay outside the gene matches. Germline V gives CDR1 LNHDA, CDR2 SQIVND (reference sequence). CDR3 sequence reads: CAAWDRGYGYTF. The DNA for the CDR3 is TGTGCCGCCTGGGACAGGGGCTATGGCTACACCTTC. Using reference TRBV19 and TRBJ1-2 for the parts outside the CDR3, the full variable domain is DGGITQSPKYLFRKEGQNVTLSCEQNLNHDAMYWYRQDPGQGLRLIYYSQIVNDFQKGDIAEGYSVSREKKESFPLTVTSAQKNPTAFYLCAAWDRGYGYTFGSGTRLTVV.

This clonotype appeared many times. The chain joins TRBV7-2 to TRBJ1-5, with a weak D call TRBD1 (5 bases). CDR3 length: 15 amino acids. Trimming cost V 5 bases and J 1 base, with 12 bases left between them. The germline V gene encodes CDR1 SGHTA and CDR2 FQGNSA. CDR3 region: CASSQETASNQPQHF. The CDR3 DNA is TGTGCCAGCAGCCAGGAGACAGCGAGCAATCAGCCCCAGCATTTT.

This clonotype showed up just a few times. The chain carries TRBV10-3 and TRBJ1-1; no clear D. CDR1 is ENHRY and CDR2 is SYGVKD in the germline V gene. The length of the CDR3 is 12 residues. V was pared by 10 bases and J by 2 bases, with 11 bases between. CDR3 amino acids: CATREFNTEAFF. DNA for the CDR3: TGTGCCACCCGGGAGTTTAACACTGAAGCTTTCTTT.

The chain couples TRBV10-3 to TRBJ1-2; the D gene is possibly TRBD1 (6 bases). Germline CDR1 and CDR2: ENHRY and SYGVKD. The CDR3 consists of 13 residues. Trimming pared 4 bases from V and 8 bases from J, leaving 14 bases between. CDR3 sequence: CAISAQGPAGYTF. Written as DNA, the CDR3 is TGTGCCATCAGTGCGCAGGGGCCGGCGGGCTACACCTTC.

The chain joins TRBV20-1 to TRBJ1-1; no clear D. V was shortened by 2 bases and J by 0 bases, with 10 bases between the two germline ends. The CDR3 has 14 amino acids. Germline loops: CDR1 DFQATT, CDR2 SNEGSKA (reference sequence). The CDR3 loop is CSARSGNMNTEAFF. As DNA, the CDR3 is TGCAGTGCTAGATCGGGAAATATGAACACTGAAGCTTTCTTT.

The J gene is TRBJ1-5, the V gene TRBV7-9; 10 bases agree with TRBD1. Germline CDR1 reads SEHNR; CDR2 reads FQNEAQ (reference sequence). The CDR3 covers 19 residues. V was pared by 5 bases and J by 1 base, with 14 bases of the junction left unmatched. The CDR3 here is CASSGVPGQGSGSNQPQHF. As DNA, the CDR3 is TGTGCCAGCAGCGGAGTCCCGGGACAGGGGAGTGGAAGCAATCAGCCCCAGCATTTT. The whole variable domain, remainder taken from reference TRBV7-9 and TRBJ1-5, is DTGVSQNPRHKITKRGQNVTFRCDPISEHNRLYWYRQTLGQGPEFLTYFQNEAQLEKSRLLSDRFSAERPKGSFSTLEIQRTEQGDSAMYLCASSGVPGQGSGSNQPQHFGDGTRLSIL.

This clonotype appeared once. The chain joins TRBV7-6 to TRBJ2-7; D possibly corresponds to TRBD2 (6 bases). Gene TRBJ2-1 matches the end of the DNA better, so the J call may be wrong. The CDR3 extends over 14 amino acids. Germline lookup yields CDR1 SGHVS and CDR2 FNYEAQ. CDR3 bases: TGTGCCAGCAGCCCCGAGCGGGTGTACAATGAGCAGTTCTTC. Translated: CASSPERVYNEQFF.

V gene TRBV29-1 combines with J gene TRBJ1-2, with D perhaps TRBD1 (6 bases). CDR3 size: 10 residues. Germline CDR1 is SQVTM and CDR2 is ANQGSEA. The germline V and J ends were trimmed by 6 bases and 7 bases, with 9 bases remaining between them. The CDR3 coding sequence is TGCAGCGTAACAGGGTTTGGCTACACCTTC. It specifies CSVTGFGYTF.

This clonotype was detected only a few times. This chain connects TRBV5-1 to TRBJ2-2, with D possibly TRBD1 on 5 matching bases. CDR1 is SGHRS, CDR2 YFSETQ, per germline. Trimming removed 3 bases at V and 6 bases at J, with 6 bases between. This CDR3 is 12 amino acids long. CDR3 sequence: CASSSRAGELFF. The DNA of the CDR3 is TGCGCCAGCAGCTCCAGGGCCGGGGAGCTGTTTTTT.

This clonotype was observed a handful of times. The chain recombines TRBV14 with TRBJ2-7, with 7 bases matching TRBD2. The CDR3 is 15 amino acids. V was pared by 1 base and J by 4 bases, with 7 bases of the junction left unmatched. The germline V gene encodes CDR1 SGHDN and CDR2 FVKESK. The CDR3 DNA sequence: TGTGCCAGCAGCCAAGTGTCTGCGGGAGAGTACGAGCAGTACTTC. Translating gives CASSQVSAGEYEQYF.